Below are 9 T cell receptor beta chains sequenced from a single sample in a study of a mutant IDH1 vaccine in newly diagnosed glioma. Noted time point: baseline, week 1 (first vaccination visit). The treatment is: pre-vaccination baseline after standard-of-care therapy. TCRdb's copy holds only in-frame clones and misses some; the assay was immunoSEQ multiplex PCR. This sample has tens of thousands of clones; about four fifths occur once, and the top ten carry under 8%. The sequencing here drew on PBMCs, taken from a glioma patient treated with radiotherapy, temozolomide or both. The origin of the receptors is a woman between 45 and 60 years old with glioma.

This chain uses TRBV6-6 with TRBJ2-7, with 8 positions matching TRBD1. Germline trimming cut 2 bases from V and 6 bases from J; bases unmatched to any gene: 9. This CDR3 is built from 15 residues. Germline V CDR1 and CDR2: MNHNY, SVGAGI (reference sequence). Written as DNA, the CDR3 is TGTGCCAGCAGTTACGATCTCAGGGGGCAAGGCGAGCAGTACTTC. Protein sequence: CASSYDLRGQGEQYF.

For the CDR3, the DNA is TGTGCCAGCAGTGAAGGGAGACAGGACAATCAGCCCCAGCATTTT. This gives the protein CASSEGRQDNQPQHF. The V call is TRBV6-1, the J call TRBJ1-5, with D possibly being TRBD1 (6 bases). CDR1 and CDR2 from the germline V gene are MNHNS and SASEGT. This CDR3 spans 15 amino acids. The V end was cut by 1 base, the J end by 3 bases, with 10 bases between.

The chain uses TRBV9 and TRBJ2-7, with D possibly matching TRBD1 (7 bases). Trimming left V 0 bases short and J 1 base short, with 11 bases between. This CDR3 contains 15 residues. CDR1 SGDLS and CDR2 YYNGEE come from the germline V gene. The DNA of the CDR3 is TGTGCCAGCAGCGTAGATCAGGGGGGATCCTACGAGCAGTACTTC. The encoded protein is CASSVDQGGSYEQYF. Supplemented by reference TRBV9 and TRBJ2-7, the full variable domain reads DSGVTQTPKHLITATGQRVTLRCSPRSGDLSVYWYQQSLDQGLQFLIQYYNGEERAKGNILERFSAQQFPDLHSELNLSSLELGDSALYFCASSVDQGGSYEQYFGPGTRLTVT.

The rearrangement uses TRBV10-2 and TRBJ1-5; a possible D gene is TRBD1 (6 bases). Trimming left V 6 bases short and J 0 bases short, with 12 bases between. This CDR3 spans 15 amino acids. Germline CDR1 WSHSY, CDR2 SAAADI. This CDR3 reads CASRGAGHSNQPQHF. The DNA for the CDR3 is TGCGCCAGCAGGGGGGCAGGGCATAGCAATCAGCCCCAGCATTTT.

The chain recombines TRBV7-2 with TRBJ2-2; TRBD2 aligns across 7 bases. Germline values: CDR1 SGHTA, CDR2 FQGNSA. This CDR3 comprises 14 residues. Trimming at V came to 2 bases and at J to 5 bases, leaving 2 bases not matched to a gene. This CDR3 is CASSLIAGTGELFF. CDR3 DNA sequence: TGTGCCAGCAGCTTAATAGCGGGTACCGGGGAGCTGTTTTTT.

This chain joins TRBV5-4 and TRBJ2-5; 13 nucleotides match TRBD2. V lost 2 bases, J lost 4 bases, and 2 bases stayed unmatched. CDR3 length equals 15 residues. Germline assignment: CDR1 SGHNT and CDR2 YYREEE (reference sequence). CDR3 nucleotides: TGTGCCAGCAGCTTTCGGACTAGCGGGGGAGAGACCCAGTACTTC. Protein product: CASSFRTSGGETQYF. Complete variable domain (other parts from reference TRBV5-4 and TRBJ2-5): ETGVTQSPTHLIKTRGQQVTLRCSSQSGHNTVSWYQQALGQGPQFIFQYYREEENGRGNFPPRFSGLQFPNYSSELNVNALELDDSALYLCASSFRTSGGETQYFGPGTRLLVL.

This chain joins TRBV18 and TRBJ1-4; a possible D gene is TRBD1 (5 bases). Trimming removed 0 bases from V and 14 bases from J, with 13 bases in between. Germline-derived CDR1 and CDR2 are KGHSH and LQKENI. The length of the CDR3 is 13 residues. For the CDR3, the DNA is TGTGCCAGCTCACCACCTTCTTCAAAGGGGCTGTTTTTT. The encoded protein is CASSPPSSKGLFF.

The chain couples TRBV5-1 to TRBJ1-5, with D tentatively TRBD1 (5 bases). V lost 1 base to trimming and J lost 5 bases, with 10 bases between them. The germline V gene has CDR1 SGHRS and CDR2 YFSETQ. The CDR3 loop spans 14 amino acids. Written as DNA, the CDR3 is TGCGCCAGCAGCTTGCTAGGGACGGATCAGCCCCAGCATTTT. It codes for CASSLLGTDQPQHF.

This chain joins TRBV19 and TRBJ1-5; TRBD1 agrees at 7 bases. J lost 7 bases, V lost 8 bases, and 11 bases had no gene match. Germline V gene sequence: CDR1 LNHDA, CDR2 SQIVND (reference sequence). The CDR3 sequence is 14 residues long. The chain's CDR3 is CASHGPQGHQPQHF. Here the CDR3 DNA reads TGTGCCAGTCACGGCCCACAGGGGCACCAGCCCCAGCATTTT.